A single sample gave rise to the 20 T cell receptor beta chains below, sequenced in a study of cytomegalovirus exposure and HLA in healthy donors. TCRdb keeps only in-frame clones here, not all; method: immunoSEQ multiplex PCR. There are roughly 200,000 clones in the sample; approximately 86% occur only once, and about 7.2% lies in the top ten. Sequences were obtained from PBMCs. The origin of the receptors is a man aged 30 to 39 in good health and CMV-seropositive.

The rearrangement uses TRBV28 and TRBJ1-5; D is perhaps TRBD1 (5 bases). Germline V gene lookup returns CDR1 MDHEN and CDR2 SYDVKM. V was shortened by 9 bases and J by 4 bases, with 19 bases between the two germline ends. The CDR3 is made up of 15 amino acids. This chain's CDR3 is CASRPPGTLNQPQHF. The CDR3 nucleotides are TGTGCCAGTAGGCCCCCCGGGACCCTTAATCAGCCCCAGCATTTT. Complete variable domain (other parts from reference TRBV28 and TRBJ1-5): DVKVTQSSRYLVKRTGEKVFLECVQDMDHENMFWYRQDPGLGLRLIYFSYDVKMKEKGDIPEGYSVSREKKERFSLILESASTNQTSMYLCASRPPGTLNQPQHFGDGTRLSIL.

This chain connects TRBV28 to TRBJ2-7, with 7 bases lining up with TRBD2. The CDR3 extends over 15 amino acids. CDR1 and CDR2 (germline): MDHEN, SYDVKM. V shed 4 bases and J 5 bases; nucleotides not matched to a gene: 11. The chain's CDR3 is CASSWGGVEGHEQYF. The CDR3 DNA sequence: TGTGCCAGCAGTTGGGGGGGAGTAGAGGGTCACGAGCAGTACTTC.

The chain is built from TRBV2 and TRBJ2-6; D gene ambiguous. Trimming pared 2 bases from V and 1 base from J, leaving 12 bases between. The germline V gene has CDR1 SNHLY and CDR2 FYNNEI. This CDR3 spans 17 amino acids. The DNA of the CDR3 is TGTGCCAGCAGTGAATCGGCAGGAGATTCTGGGGCCAACGTCCTGACTTTC. It codes for CASSESAGDSGANVLTF.

This rearrangement joins TRBV7-8 to TRBJ2-7; D is possibly TRBD2 (6 bases). CDR3 length: 15 residues. Germline V lookup: CDR1 SGHVS, CDR2 FQNEAQ. Between the trimmed V and J ends, which lost 5 bases and 7 bases, there was a span of 21 bases. CDR3 in DNA: TGTGCCAGCAGCAGTAGCGGTATCCCTATGGGGGAGCAGTACTTC. Protein product: CASSSSGIPMGEQYF. Combining the CDR3 with reference TRBV7-8 and TRBJ2-7 gives the whole variable domain GAGVSQSPRYKVAKRGQDVALRCDPISGHVSLFWYQQALGQGPEFLTYFQNEAQLDKSGLPSDRFFAERPEGSVSTLKIQRTQQEDSAVYLCASSSSGIPMGEQYFGPGTRLTVT.

The J gene is TRBJ2-6, the V gene TRBV2; tentative D call: TRBD1 (6 bases). CDR3 length: 13 residues. Trimming took off 4 bases at V and 7 bases at J, with 8 bases between the two ends. CDR1 and CDR2 (germline): SNHLY, FYNNEI. The DNA for the CDR3 is TGTGCCAGCAGTGGGACAGTCGCCAACGTCCTGACTTTC. Translating gives CASSGTVANVLTF.

The chain's CDR3 is CASSDGGSQPQHF. The CDR3, as DNA: TGTGCCAGCAGTGACGGCGGGAGTCAGCCCCAGCATTTT. The rearrangement joins TRBV6-1 to TRBJ1-5, with D uncertain. Deletions cut 3 bases from V and 6 bases from J, with 9 bases between. This CDR3 comprises 13 residues. In germline, CDR1 is MNHNS, CDR2 SASEGT.

The J gene is TRBJ2-2, the V gene TRBV9; TRBD1 might be the D (6 bases). CDR1 is SGDLS, CDR2 YYNGEE, per germline. Trimming pared 5 bases from V and 4 bases from J, leaving 15 bases between. The CDR3 is made up of 15 amino acids. Written as DNA, the CDR3 is TGTGCCAGCAGACAGGGCGGTGGACTCACCGGGGAGCTGTTTTTT. It codes for CASRQGGGLTGELFF. Looking up the rest from reference TRBV9 and TRBJ2-2 gives the full variable domain: DSGVTQTPKHLITATGQRVTLRCSPRSGDLSVYWYQQSLDQGLQFLIQYYNGEERAKGNILERFSAQQFPDLHSELNLSSLELGDSALYFCASRQGGGLTGELFFGEGSRLTVL.

The rearrangement links TRBV30 to TRBJ2-3; possibly TRBD1 for D (7 bases). Germline-derived CDR1 and CDR2 are GTSNPN and SVGIG (reference sequence). Trimming removed 2 bases at V and 2 bases at J, with 11 bases between. The CDR3 extends over 14 amino acids. In DNA, the CDR3 is TGTGCCTGGAGTTGGAGGGGGCTCACAGATACGCAGTATTTT. Amino acid sequence: CAWSWRGLTDTQYF.

CDR3 region: CASTGHIRYEQYF. The CDR3 DNA follows: TGTGCCAGCACCGGCCATATACGCTACGAGCAGTACTTC. The J gene is TRBJ2-7, the V gene TRBV28; D unresolved. The CDR3 is 13 residues long. CDR1 and CDR2 (germline): MDHEN, SYDVKM. The V gene lost 7 bases and the J gene lost 3 bases, with 13 bases spanning the gap.

The chain links TRBV5-1 to TRBJ1-1; D perhaps matches TRBD1 (5 bases). V lost 0 bases to trimming and J lost 3 bases, with 21 bases between them. The CDR3 totals 18 residues. Germline V gene lookup returns CDR1 SGHRS and CDR2 YFSETQ. CDR3 nucleotides: TGCGCCAGCAGCTTGGAGGTCAGCGGGGGGGACTGGCACACTGAAGCTTTCTTT. Its protein is CASSLEVSGGDWHTEAFF. The full variable domain, in which reference TRBV5-1 and TRBJ1-1 provide the parts outside the CDR3, is KAGVTQTPRYLIKTRGQQVTLSCSPISGHRSVSWYQQTPGQGLQFLFEYFSETQRNKGNFPGRFSGRQFSNSRSEMNVSTLELGDSALYLCASSLEVSGGDWHTEAFFGQGTRLTVV.

V usage is TRBV30 and J usage is TRBJ1-4; maybe TRBD1 (6 bases). V gave up 1 base and J gave up 6 bases, with 15 bases separating them. The germline V gene encodes CDR1 GTSNPN and CDR2 SVGIG (reference sequence). This CDR3 is 15 amino acids long. The CDR3 nucleotides read TGTGCCTGGAGTGATTACAGGGTAAACGATGAAAAACTGTTTTTT. This sequence encodes CAWSDYRVNDEKLFF.

This clone was observed a handful of times. V usage is TRBV7-6 and J usage is TRBJ1-5, with D perhaps matching TRBD1 (5 bases). CDR1 and CDR2 from the germline V gene are SGHVS and FNYEAQ. The CDR3 sequence is 15 residues long. The germline V and J ends were trimmed by 5 bases and 2 bases, with 13 bases remaining between them. This CDR3 reads CASSENRDGNQPQHF. The CDR3 DNA is TGTGCCAGCAGCGAGAACCGGGACGGCAATCAGCCCCAGCATTTT.

The rearrangement uses TRBV2 and TRBJ1-5; D not resolved. The CDR3 runs 14 residues. The germline V and J ends were trimmed by 5 bases and 2 bases, with 10 bases remaining between them. Germline CDR1 and CDR2: SNHLY and FYNNEI. The CDR3 bases are TGTGCCAGCAGTCTGAGGGAGGGCAATCAGCCCCAGCATTTT. Translating it yields CASSLREGNQPQHF. Full variable domain (rest looked up from reference TRBV2 and TRBJ1-5): EPEVTQTPSHQVTQMGQEVILRCVPISNHLYFYWYRQILGQKVEFLVSFYNNEISEKSEIFDDQFSVERPDGSNFTLKIRSTKLEDSAMYFCASSLREGNQPQHFGDGTRLSIL.

The V call is TRBV5-1, the J call TRBJ1-5, with 9 bases fitting TRBD1. Germline assignment: CDR1 SGHRS and CDR2 YFSETQ. The CDR3 has 16 amino acids. The J segment lost 1 base and the V segment lost 4 bases, leaving 6 bases of the junction unmatched. This chain's CDR3 is CASSTGDRASNQPQHF. The CDR3 DNA reads TGCGCCAGCAGCACCGGGGACAGGGCGAGCAATCAGCCCCAGCATTTT.

The V call is TRBV9, the J call TRBJ2-7, with TRBD1 matching 7 bases. The CDR3 is 14 amino acids. Germline V gene lookup returns CDR1 SGDLS and CDR2 YYNGEE. Losses at the gene ends were 3 bases for V and 3 bases for J; bases not matched to a gene: 6. CDR3 in DNA: TGTGCCAGCAGCGGAGGGGGCGACCTCTACGAGCAGTACTTC. Amino acid sequence: CASSGGGDLYEQYF.

This chain joins TRBV2 and TRBJ2-5; 11 nucleotides match TRBD2. The germline gives CDR1 SNHLY, CDR2 FYNNEI. J lost 2 bases, V lost 2 bases, and 4 bases had no gene match. The CDR3 sequence is 16 residues long. The CDR3 region is CASSESLAGGQETQYF. DNA for the CDR3: TGTGCCAGCAGTGAATCCCTAGCGGGGGGTCAAGAGACCCAGTACTTC.

This clone appeared once. This chain connects TRBV7-2 to TRBJ1-6; the D is unclear. CDR1 is SGHTA and CDR2 is FQGNSA in the germline V gene. Trimming pared 5 bases from V and 6 bases from J, leaving 11 bases between. The CDR3 runs 14 residues. The CDR3 DNA sequence: TGTGCCAGCAGCCCCATAGGACCTAATTCACCCCTCCACTTT. Encoded protein: CASSPIGPNSPLHF.

V and J are TRBV4-1 and TRBJ1-3; no firm D call. V gave up 1 base and J gave up 4 bases, with 11 bases separating them. The CDR3 is made up of 15 amino acids. Germline V gene sequence: CDR1 MGHRA, CDR2 YSYEKL. The CDR3 sequence is CASSQGENDGNTIYF. DNA for the CDR3: TGCGCCAGCAGCCAAGGGGAGAATGACGGAAACACCATATATTTT.

Note on this clone: This same CDR3 is encoded by further DNA sequences in the sample. This rearrangement joins TRBV19 to TRBJ2-7; TRBD1 might be the D (5 bases). CDR3 size: 13 residues. Per the germline V gene, CDR1 is LNHDA and CDR2 is SQIVND (reference sequence). V was trimmed by 2 bases and J by 0 bases, leaving 5 bases between them. CDR3 bases: TGTGCCAGTAGTATACAGGGCTCCTACGAGCAGTACTTC. Protein product: CASSIQGSYEQYF.

This clone was recorded a few times. This chain joins TRBV9 and TRBJ2-1; the D gene is possibly TRBD2 (5 bases). The germline gives CDR1 SGDLS, CDR2 YYNGEE. The CDR3 runs to 15 residues. The germline V and J ends were trimmed by 4 bases and 6 bases, with 17 bases remaining between them. Here the CDR3 DNA reads TGTGCCAGCAGCCGGAGACGGGATACCACCAATGAGCAGTTCTTC. It yields the protein CASSRRRDTTNEQFF.